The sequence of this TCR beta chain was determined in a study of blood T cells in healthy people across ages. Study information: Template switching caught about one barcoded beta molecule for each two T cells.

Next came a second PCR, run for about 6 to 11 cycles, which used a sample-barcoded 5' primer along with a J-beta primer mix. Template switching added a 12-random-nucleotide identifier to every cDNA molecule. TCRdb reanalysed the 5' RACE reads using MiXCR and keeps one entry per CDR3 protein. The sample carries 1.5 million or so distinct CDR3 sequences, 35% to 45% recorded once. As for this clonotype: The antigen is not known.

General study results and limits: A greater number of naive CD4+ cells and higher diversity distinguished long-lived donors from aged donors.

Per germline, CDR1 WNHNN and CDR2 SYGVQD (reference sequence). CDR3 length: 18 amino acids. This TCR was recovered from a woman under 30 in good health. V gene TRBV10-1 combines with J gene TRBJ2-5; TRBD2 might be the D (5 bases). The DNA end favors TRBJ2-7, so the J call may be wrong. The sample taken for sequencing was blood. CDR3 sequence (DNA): TGCGCCAGCAGTGGATCGAGCTTAGCCGGACTTCCAACCTACGAGCAGTACTTC. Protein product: CASSGSSLAGLPTYEQYF.